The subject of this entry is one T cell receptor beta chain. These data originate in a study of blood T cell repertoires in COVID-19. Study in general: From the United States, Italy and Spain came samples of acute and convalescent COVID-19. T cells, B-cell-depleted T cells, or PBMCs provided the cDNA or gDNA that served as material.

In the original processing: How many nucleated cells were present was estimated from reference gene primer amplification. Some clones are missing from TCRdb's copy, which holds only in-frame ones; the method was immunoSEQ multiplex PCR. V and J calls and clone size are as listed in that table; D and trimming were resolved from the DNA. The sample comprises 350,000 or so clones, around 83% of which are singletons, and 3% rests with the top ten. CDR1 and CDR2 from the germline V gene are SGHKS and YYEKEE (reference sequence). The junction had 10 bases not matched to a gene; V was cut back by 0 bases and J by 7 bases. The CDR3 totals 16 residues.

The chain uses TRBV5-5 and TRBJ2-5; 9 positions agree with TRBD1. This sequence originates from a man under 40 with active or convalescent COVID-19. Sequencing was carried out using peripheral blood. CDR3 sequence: CASSLVLGQGRMTQYF. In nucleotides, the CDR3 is TGTGCCAGCAGCTTGGTCCTGGGACAGGGTAGGATGACCCAGTACTTC.